The present T cell receptor beta chain was sequenced within a study of cytomegalovirus exposure and HLA in healthy donors. Regarding the study as a whole: The study dropped some indistinguishable V segments, TRBV6-2 and TRBV6-3 among them. Among TCR sequences, most were rare, though some public TCRs appeared in many donors.

A note on this clone: The antigen remains unidentified. In the same sample, other DNA sequences code for this CDR3.

PCR was performed using 60 Vbeta and 13 Jbeta primers. Data came from immunoSEQ multiplex PCR; TCRdb stores just in-frame clones and leaves some out. The sample has about 120,000 clones, over 75% seen once. V gave up 3 bases and J gave up 7 bases, with 10 bases separating them. Germline loops: CDR1 MNHNY, CDR2 SVGAGI (reference sequence). There are 13 residues in the CDR3. The sample taken for sequencing was PBMCs. The chain joins TRBV6-6 to TRBJ1-5; a weak D match, TRBD1 (5 bases). This clonotype was obtained from a human donor in good health. CDR3 loop: CASSYAGDQPQHF. In DNA form, the CDR3 reads TGTGCCAGCAGTTATGCGGGGGACCAGCCCCAGCATTTT.